Listed below are T cell receptor beta chains from one sample, sequenced in a study of a mutant IDH1 vaccine in newly diagnosed glioma. Their antigens remain unidentified. Data came from immunoSEQ multiplex PCR; TCRdb stores just in-frame clones and leaves some out. The sample consists of 25,000 to 40,000 clones, 79% of them appearing once. The sample was PBMCs, taken from a glioma patient whose treatment included an IDH1 peptide vaccine. These receptors were obtained from a woman in her twenties or thirties with glioma. Some clones in this sample may be carry-over from other donors' samples. Both conserved end residues are part of each CDR3. A D gene is named only where the DNA matches it firmly. Part of the rows lack a size; the others show once, few, many or a class for expanded clones.

clone_size d_call j_call v_call cdr3_nt cdr3_aa
- - TRBJ1-1 TRBV19 TGTGCCAGTAGTCAGGGGAACACTGAAGCTTTCTTT CASSQGNTEAFF
once - TRBJ2-1 TRBV6-5 TGTGCCAGCAGTTACTCGAGGGACTCCCCTTATCGGTTCTTC CASSYSRDSPYRFF
- - TRBJ1-1 TRBV18 TGTGCCAGCTCACCTGAGAGGGATGAAGCTTTCTTT CASSPERDEAFF
- TRBD1 TRBJ2-7 TRBV7-8 TGTGCCAGCAGCGCGGACAGGGCCTCCTACGAGCAGTACTTC CASSADRASYEQYF
- TRBD1 TRBJ1-4 TRBV6-5 TGTGCCAGCAGTTATTCCCGGGACAGGGTTAATGAAAAACTGTTTTTT CASSYSRDRVNEKLFF
- - TRBJ1-2 TRBV9 TGTGCCAGCAGCCCCCCCCGGGAGTCCTATGGCTACACCTTC CASSPPRESYGYTF
- - TRBJ1-2 TRBV6-6 TGTGCCAGCAGGGGACGTGACTCTCCCTATGGCTACACCTTC CASRGRDSPYGYTF
once - TRBJ2-7 TRBV4-1 TGCGCCAGCAGCCCGGGGACGGGGGCCTACGAGCAGTACTTC CASSPGTGAYEQYF
- - TRBJ1-3 TRBV10-3 TGTGCCATCAACGGGGGGTCAGGAAACACCATATATTTT CAINGGSGNTIYF
- - TRBJ2-7 TRBV30 TGTGCCTGGAGTGTATCGCGGCAGGGCTACGAGCAGTACTTC CAWSVSRQGYEQYF
once - TRBJ2-3 TRBV9 TGTGCCAGCAGCGTACAAGTAGCGCGCACAGATACGCAGTATTTT CASSVQVARTDTQYF
- - TRBJ1-2 TRBV30 TGTGCCTGGAATAACGGCGGGGCAGAGGGCTACACCTTC CAWNNGGAEGYTF
- - TRBJ2-7 TRBV6-5 TGTGCCAGCAGTTACGGGGGGACCTTCTACGAGCAGTACTTC CASSYGGTFYEQYF
- - TRBJ2-7 TRBV2 TGTGCCAGCGGGTACAGCGAGGGGCTTTACGAGCAGTACTTC CASGYSEGLYEQYF
- - TRBJ1-1 TRBV2 TGTGCCAGCAATAAGGCGTACACTGAAGCTTTCTTT CASNKAYTEAFF
- TRBD1 TRBJ1-4 TRBV7-2 TGTGCCAGCAGCTGGCCCGGGACAGGAAATGAAAAACTGTTTTTT CASSWPGTGNEKLFF
- - TRBJ2-7 TRBV27 TGTGCCAGCAGTTCTACGCCGCGAGGCGAGCAGTACTTC CASSSTPRGEQYF
- - TRBJ1-5 TRBV7-8 TGTGCCAGCAGCTTAGTCGGCAGGGATAATCAGCCCCAGCATTTT CASSLVGRDNQPQHF
- - TRBJ2-1 TRBV5-1 TGCGCCAGCAGCTTATTAGGAGGAAACAATGAGCAGTTCTTC CASSLLGGNNEQFF
- - TRBJ1-1 TRBV28 TGTGCCAGCAGCACCCTCCAGAACACTGAAGCTTTCTTT CASSTLQNTEAFF
- - TRBJ2-7 TRBV11-2 TGTGCCAGCAGCTTCTATAGCGGTAGCTTGGGCGAGCAGTACTTC CASSFYSGSLGEQYF
- - TRBJ2-5 TRBV9 TGTGCCAGCAGCGTTTCTAGCGTGGGGGAGACCCAGTACTTC CASSVSSVGETQYF
- - TRBJ1-5 TRBV6-1 TGTGCCAGCAGTGAACCTGGGGCAAATCAGCCCCAGCATTTT CASSEPGANQPQHF
- TRBD1 TRBJ2-6 TRBV7-9 TGTGCCAGCAGCCCCGGGACAGGGGGGTCTTTGGCCAACGTCCTGACTTTC CASSPGTGGSLANVLTF
- - TRBJ2-6 TRBV5-4 TGTGCCAGCAGCTTGGAGGGGGCCAACGTCCTGACTTTC CASSLEGANVLTF
- - TRBJ2-7 TRBV29-1 TGCAGCGTCGGCGCCGACGGCTCCTACGAGCAGTACTTC CSVGADGSYEQYF
once - TRBJ2-7 TRBV29-1 TGCAGCGTTGAAGGGGGGACAAACGAGCAGTACTTC CSVEGGTNEQYF
- - TRBJ1-4 TRBV6-5 TGTGCCAGCAGTTACGCCCGGGGGCGCAGAGAAAAACTGTTTTTT CASSYARGRREKLFF
medium-sized - TRBJ2-2 TRBV5-6 TGTGCCAGCAGCTACCCGGGTGGGGGGAACACCGGGGAGCTGTTTTTT CASSYPGGGNTGELFF
once TRBD1 TRBJ1-2 TRBV6-5 TGTGCCAGCAGTCGGGGACAGATTAACTATGGCTACACCTTC CASSRGQINYGYTF
- - TRBJ1-1 TRBV2 TGTGCCAGCAGTGGCGACGGGGAAGCTTTCTTT CASSGDGEAFF
- - TRBJ1-1 TRBV2 TGTGCCAGCAGTGGGGGACAAATGAACACTGAAGCTTTCTTT CASSGGQMNTEAFF
- - TRBJ2-7 TRBV19 TGTGCCAGTAGTATGGGAGAAAACAGGGTACGCTACGAGCAGTACTTC CASSMGENRVRYEQYF
- TRBD1 TRBJ1-5 TRBV11-2 TGTGCCAGCAGCTTGGGCAGGGGGGAAGGTCAGCCCCAGCATTTT CASSLGRGEGQPQHF
- - TRBJ2-7 TRBV29-1 TGCAGCGGCTTAGGGGGTGACTACGAGCAGTACTTC CSGLGGDYEQYF
- - TRBJ2-2 TRBV7-8 TGTGCCAGCAGCCCGCCCACCGGGGAGCTGTTTTTT CASSPPTGELFF
- - TRBJ1-5 TRBV27 TGTGCCAGCAGTCCACGTCCCCCACAGGCGGCAGATCAGCCCCAGCATTTT CASSPRPPQAADQPQHF
- TRBD1 TRBJ1-1 TRBV25-1 TGTGCCAGCAGTCCCCCAGGGGGCCACACTGAAGCTTTCTTT CASSPPGGHTEAFF
- TRBD1 TRBJ2-3 TRBV13 TGTGCCAGCAGCTTTAGACTCTCTGGGACAGGGCTAGGGACAGATACGCAGTATTTT CASSFRLSGTGLGTDTQYF
- - TRBJ2-5 TRBV6-5 TGTGCCAGCAGTTACTCGGGAGAGACCCAGTACTTC CASSYSGETQYF
once - TRBJ1-2 TRBV4-1 TGCGCCAGCAGCCAAGATCCCGGGGATGGCTACACCTTC CASSQDPGDGYTF
- - TRBJ2-7 TRBV7-6 TGTGCCAGCAGCCTTAGACGGAGCCCCTACGAGCAGTACTTC CASSLRRSPYEQYF